What follows is one T cell receptor beta chain and its context. No antigen is known for it. Base qualities are not provided; no much larger clone lies one nucleotide away. The sample belongs to a study of blood T cell repertoires in COVID-19 (TCRdb year 2020). At the level of the whole study: Collaborator samples came from the United States, Italy and Spain and covered acute and convalescent phases of COVID-19. A freely available public database, intended as a resource for researchers studying the immune response to SARS-CoV-2, is where the repertoires were released. Sample metadata almost always included a de-identified subject ID, COVID-19 status, age in years and sex. The material from the prospective study consisted of cDNA or gDNA derived from T cells, B-cell-depleted T cells, or PBMCs. Where available, HLA class I and class II types were taken from metadata supplied by the sample provider and were not determined by assay-based typing. The dataset comprised deeply sampled blood TCRbeta repertoires from subjects exposed to, actively infected with, or recovered from COVID-19. Samples came from the ongoing ImmuneRACE study (first 160 participants) plus 1,254 subjects from 6 global collaborators.

As encoded in the germline V gene (reference sequence), CDR1 is MNHNY while CDR2 is SVGAGI. The CDR3, from cysteine to phenylalanine, totals 15 residues. The sequence is cut down to CDR3 DNA, 45 bases in frame from base 1. Germline trimming amounts to 7 bases on V and 4 bases on J, with 6 as the count of junction bases outside the gene matches. Enrolling through a virtual design, the prospective study's participants ranged in age from roughly 18 to 95 years and lived across 24 United States geographic areas. Cohort assignment in the prospective study relied on participant-reported clinical history from a screening survey and a study questionnaire. In the prospective study, mobile phlebotomists collected whole blood, serum and a nasopharyngeal or oropharyngeal swab from each participant. Prospective study participants could optionally give additional blood draws and questionnaires over a roughly two-month period. Blood samples from the prospective study were shipped frozen or at room temperature prior to DNA extraction.

The immunoSEQ Assay, a bias-controlled multiplex PCR, was used to amplify TCRbeta CDR3 regions from genomic DNA. The study's processing was this. The number of nucleated cells in each sample was estimated from the amplification of reference gene primers within the assay. Sequence reads were collapsed and filtered to measure the absolute abundance of every unique TCRbeta CDR3 rearrangement. For each sample, productive Simpson clonality was calculated as the square root of Simpson's diversity index across productive rearrangements. TCRdb stores this immuneACCESS table with in-frame sequences only. Part of the clones is absent; in the studies checked, under half of the shortfall reflects unresolved V genes, and no reason is known for the rest. V and J calls and clone size are those listed in that table; D and trimming were worked out from the DNA. The sample table holds approximately 210,000 clones, of which around 80% were seen once. The ten largest make up around 4.7% of the sample.

On the study overall, not on this receptor specifically: The amount of clinical and demographic metadata varied by source and participant and was provided uncurated.

The V gene is TRBV6-6 and the J gene is TRBJ2-1; a stretch of 11 junction bases matches TRBD1. Material for sequencing was PBMCs or T cells enriched from blood (not recorded which). The receptor's source is a man aged 25-45 years with acute COVID-19. The nucleotide sequence is given as TGTGCCAGCACCCCGGGACAGGGGGAATACAATGAGCAGTTCTTC. It translates to CASTPGQGEYNEQFF.